One sample yielded the 6 T cell receptor beta chains listed below, sequenced in a study of blood T cell repertoires in COVID-19. Assay used: immunoSEQ multiplex PCR; TCRdb lists only in-frame clones, some missing. Of approximately 300,000 clones listed, about 90% were seen once; the top ten hold roughly 2.3%. The sample was peripheral blood. All receptors come from a man younger than 30 with active or convalescent COVID-19.

With regard to this clone: The sample holds other DNA sequences that translate to the same CDR3. The V and J genes are TRBV9 and TRBJ1-1; D possibly corresponds to TRBD1 (6 bases). CDR1 SGDLS and CDR2 YYNGEE come from the germline V gene. The CDR3 runs 15 residues. V was cut by 0 bases and J by 0 bases, with 9 bases left in between. The CDR3 sequence is CASSVDPGVNTEAFF. Here the CDR3 DNA reads TGTGCCAGCAGCGTAGATCCAGGGGTGAACACTGAAGCTTTCTTT.

This clone was seen only a few times. The chain uses TRBV7-9 and TRBJ2-1; D gene ambiguous. This CDR3 is 16 amino acids long. V was cut by 5 bases and J by 5 bases, with 19 bases left in between. Germline CDR1 is SEHNR and CDR2 is FQNEAQ (reference sequence). The CDR3 DNA follows: TGTGCCAGCAGCCTCCCACGGTGGGCAGTGAACAATGAGCAGTTCTTC. Translated, it gives CASSLPRWAVNNEQFF.

The V gene is TRBV2, the J gene TRBJ1-1; TRBD1 is a possible D gene (5 bases). This CDR3 is 14 amino acids long. The V gene lost 5 bases and the J gene lost 3 bases, with 13 bases spanning the gap. Per germline, CDR1 SNHLY and CDR2 FYNNEI. In DNA form, the CDR3 reads TGTGCCAGCAGTCGAACAGGTGTGTACACTGAAGCTTTCTTT. It codes for CASSRTGVYTEAFF.

This rearrangement joins TRBV29-1 to TRBJ2-3; the match to TRBD1 covers 7 bases. CDR1 is SQVTM and CDR2 is ANQGSEA in the germline V gene. With 8 bases clipped from V and 3 bases from J, the junction kept 8 bases outside the gene matches. This CDR3 spans 13 amino acids. The CDR3 region is CSQQGEWTDTQYF. Written as DNA, the CDR3 is TGCAGCCAGCAGGGGGAATGGACAGATACGCAGTATTTT.

This sequence joins TRBV10-2 and TRBJ2-3; D might be TRBD2 (6 bases). Trimming took 0 bases from V and 3 from J, leaving 7 bases between them. This CDR3 comprises 14 residues. Germline CDR1 reads WSHSY; CDR2 reads SAAADI. The CDR3 bases are TGCGCCAGCAGTGAGTCCGGGGGAACAGATACGCAGTATTTT. Translation gives CASSESGGTDTQYF.

This chain links TRBV19 with TRBJ1-2; 9 positions match TRBD1. The CDR3 spans 12 residues. J lost 7 bases, V lost 9 bases, and 6 bases had no gene match. Germline lookup yields CDR1 LNHDA and CDR2 SQIVND (reference sequence). Here the CDR3 DNA reads TGTGCCAGCCTACAGGGGGCGATTGGCTACACCTTC. Translating it yields CASLQGAIGYTF.